This T cell receptor beta chain was captured by sequencing in a study of blood T cells in healthy people across ages (dated by TCRdb to the mid-2010s). The study in broad terms: In model experiments, template switching captured roughly one uniquely barcoded TCR beta cDNA molecule for every two T cells. To avoid experimental bias, donors of different ages were spread randomly across the sequencing lanes. The donors were split into four age groups: young (average about 15 years), middle-aged (about 40), aged (about 62) and long-lived (82). Using deep sequencing normalized with unique cDNA molecular identifiers, the study measured how TCR beta repertoire diversity changes with age. Two additional independent replicas of 1 million unique cDNA reads from the same blood draw were analyzed for two donors (one aged 18 to 30 and one aged 80 or older). Here is what the overall study found, with its caveats: There was a strong correlation between observed TCR beta diversity and the percentage of naive T cells measured by flow cytometry. Because the CMV infection status of the donors was unknown, age-related changes in expanded clonotypes may potentially have been confounded. Conclusive comparison of naive and antigen-experienced compartments was prevented by the profiling of bulk unsorted PBMCs. Estimates of total diversity from one million sequenced T cells were regarded as lower bounds and underestimates. Observed TCR beta diversity per million T cells fell roughly linearly with age, and a significant reduction was already apparent by age around 39. Compared with the aged group, the long-lived group had more naive CD4+ T cells, fewer expanded clones and increased TCR diversity, a pattern suggesting age selection.

As regards this clonotype: Its antigen remains unidentified. No qualities accompany the bases; no much larger clone lies one base away.

The library was prepared using 5' RACE. These reads were obtained on an Illumina HiSeq 2500. A second PCR of roughly 7 to 11 cycles was performed with a sample-barcoded 5' primer and a J-beta primer mix. A unique molecular identifier was introduced onto each TCR beta cDNA molecule by a template-switch 5' adaptor carrying 12 random nucleotides. At least 2.5 million CDR3-containing paired-end reads were obtained from each sample. All of the RNA was converted into first-strand cDNA using the Mint cDNA synthesis kit, with a TRBC-specific oligonucleotide serving as the primer. After uracil-DNA glycosylase treatment, a first 18-cycle PCR used universal primers M1SS and BC2_uni_R on all cDNA. In the source study's methods: Each sample was normalized by randomly selecting 1 million high-quality reads, each carrying a distinct molecular identifier. Reads sharing molecular identifiers were discarded rather than binned into consensus sequences. CDR3 identification, clonotype clustering and error correction used MiTCR with a Q25 quality threshold and the strictest error-elimination algorithm. A nonparametric unseen species model with Euler transformation was used to estimate a lower bound on total TCR beta diversity. TCRdb took the public reads, trimmed them with fastp at Q25, ran MiXCR for clone calling and kept in-frame beta chains. One record per CDR3 amino acid sequence lists the most common genes and DNA. The V and J calls, along with clone size, are taken from TCRdb and not from the paper's own processing. Counted in this sample were approximately 1.5 million distinct CDR3 sequences; roughly 30% of them appeared once. The biggest ten clones account for about 11% of the sample.

Counted from cysteine to phenylalanine, this CDR3 has 15 amino acids. The CDR3 DNA has 45 bases and is translated from base 1. Compared with germline, V lacks 5 bases and J lacks 5 bases; bases without a gene match: 10. The donors were roughly 40 Caucasian individuals from Russia, aged roughly 6 to 95 years, who were systemically healthy. Approximately 10 milliliters of peripheral blood were collected from each donor into EDTA-treated Vacutainer tubes. Ficoll-Paque density-gradient centrifugation was used to isolate PBMCs, with at least 6.5 million per sample. Trizol reagent was used to extract total RNA from PBMCs, with at least 5 micrograms per sample. For every donor, an aliquot of PBMCs went through flow cytometry to measure the percentages of naive CD45RAhigh/CD27high T cells.

The sequence derives from a woman aged 30 to 39 in good health. This receptor chain uses TRBV12-3 or TRBV12-4 and TRBJ2-7, and 9 bases in between align with TRBD1. The sequencing sample was made of blood. DNA sequence: TGTGCCAGCAGTGCCTCCGGGACAGGGTCCAACGAGCAGTACTTC. Translated, this is CASSASGTGSNEQYF.